The clone carrying this T cell receptor (beta chain) was seen a few times. The antigen remains unidentified. The data were taken from a study of cytomegalovirus exposure and HLA in healthy donors. Overall study results and limits: Analysis was performed later, and it showed HLA-associated TCR beta chains to be more clonally expanded than equally common others. As a later analysis showed, a missense DCLRE1C variant was linked to trimming of TCR beta V- and J-genes.

Trimming removed 1 base from V and 0 bases from J, with 8 bases in between. The CDR3 has 15 residues. From germline, CDR1 is LNHNV and CDR2 YYDKDF (reference sequence). The PCR used 60 Vbeta and 13 Jbeta primers. The assay was immunoSEQ multiplex PCR, and TCRdb's table has in-frame clones only and misses some. The table records 90,000 to 110,000 clones, about four fifths of them present only once. The sample taken for sequencing was PBMCs. The chain employs TRBV15 and TRBJ2-3; D remains ambiguous. The sequence derives from a man aged 25-40 years in good health and CMV-seronegative. The CDR3 here is CATSRGVTSTDTQYF. CDR3 DNA: TGTGCCACCAGCAGAGGAGTCACTAGCACAGATACGCAGTATTTT.